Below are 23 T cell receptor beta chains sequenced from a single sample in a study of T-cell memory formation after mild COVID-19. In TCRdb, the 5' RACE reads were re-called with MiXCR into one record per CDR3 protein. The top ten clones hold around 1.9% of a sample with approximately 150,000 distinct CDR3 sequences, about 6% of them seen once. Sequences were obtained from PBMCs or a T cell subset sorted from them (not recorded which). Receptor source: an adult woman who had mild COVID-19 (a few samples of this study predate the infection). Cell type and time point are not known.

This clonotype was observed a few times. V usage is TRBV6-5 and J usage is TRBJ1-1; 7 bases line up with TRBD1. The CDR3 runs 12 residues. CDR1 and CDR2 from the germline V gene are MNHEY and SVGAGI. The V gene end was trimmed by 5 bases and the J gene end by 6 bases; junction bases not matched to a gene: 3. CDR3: CASSGGTAEAFF. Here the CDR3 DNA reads TGTGCCAGCAGTGGGGGGACAGCTGAAGCTTTCTTT.

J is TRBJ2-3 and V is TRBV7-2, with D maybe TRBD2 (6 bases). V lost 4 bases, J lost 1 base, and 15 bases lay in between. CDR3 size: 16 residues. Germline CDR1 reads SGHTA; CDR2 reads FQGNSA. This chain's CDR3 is CASSSRKVAGTDTQYF. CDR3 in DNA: TGTGCCAGCAGCTCCCGGAAAGTAGCGGGCACAGATACGCAGTATTTT.

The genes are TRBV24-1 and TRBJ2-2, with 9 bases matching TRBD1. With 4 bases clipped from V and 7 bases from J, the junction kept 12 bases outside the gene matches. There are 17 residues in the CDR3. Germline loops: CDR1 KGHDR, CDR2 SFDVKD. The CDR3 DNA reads TGTGCCACCAGTGACTCGACCGGGACAGGGAGGGTCGGGGAGCTGTTTTTT. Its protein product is CATSDSTGTGRVGELFF.

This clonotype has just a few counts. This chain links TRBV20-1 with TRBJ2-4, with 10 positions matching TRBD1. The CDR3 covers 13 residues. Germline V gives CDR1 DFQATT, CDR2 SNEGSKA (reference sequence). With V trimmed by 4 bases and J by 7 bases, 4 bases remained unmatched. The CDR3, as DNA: TGCAGTGCTAAGGGACAGGGGCTGAACATTCAGTACTTC. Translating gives CSAKGQGLNIQYF.

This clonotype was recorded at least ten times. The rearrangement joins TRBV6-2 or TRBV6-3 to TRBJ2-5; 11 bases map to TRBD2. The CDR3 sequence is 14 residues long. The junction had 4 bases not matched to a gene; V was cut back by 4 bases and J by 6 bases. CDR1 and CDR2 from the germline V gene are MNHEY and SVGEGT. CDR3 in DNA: TGTGCCAGCAGTTCGACTAGCGGGATCAAGACCCAGTACTTC. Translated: CASSSTSGIKTQYF.

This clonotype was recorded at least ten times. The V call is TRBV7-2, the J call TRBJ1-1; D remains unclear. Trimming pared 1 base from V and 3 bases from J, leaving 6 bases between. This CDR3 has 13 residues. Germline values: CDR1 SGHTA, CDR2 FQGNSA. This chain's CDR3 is CASSLESYTEAFF. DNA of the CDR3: TGTGCCAGCAGCTTAGAATCGTACACTGAAGCTTTCTTT.

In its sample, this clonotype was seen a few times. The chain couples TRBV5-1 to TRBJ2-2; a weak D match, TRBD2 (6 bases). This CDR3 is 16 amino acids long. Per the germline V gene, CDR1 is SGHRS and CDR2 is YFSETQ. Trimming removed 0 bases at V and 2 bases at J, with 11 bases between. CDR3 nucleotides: TGCGCCAGCAGCTTGGTCAGCGGGCCTAACACCGGGGAGCTGTTTTTT. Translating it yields CASSLVSGPNTGELFF.

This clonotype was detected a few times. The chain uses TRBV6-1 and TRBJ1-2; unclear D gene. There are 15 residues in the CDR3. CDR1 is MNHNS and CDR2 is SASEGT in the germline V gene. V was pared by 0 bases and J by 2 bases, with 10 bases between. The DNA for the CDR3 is TGTGCCAGCAGTGAAGCGCTTCCCGAGAACTATGGCTACACCTTC. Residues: CASSEALPENYGYTF.

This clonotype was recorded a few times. CDR3 coding DNA: TGTGCCAGCAGTGAAGGGGTAGCGGGCGATACCCAAGAGACCCAGTACTTC. Residues: CASSEGVAGDTQETQYF. V is TRBV25-1 and J is TRBJ2-5; 7 nucleotides agree with TRBD2. In germline, CDR1 is MGHDK, CDR2 SYGVNS. Trimming cost V 2 bases and J 1 base; bases outside gene matches: 10. This CDR3 is built from 17 residues.

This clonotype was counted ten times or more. As DNA, the CDR3 is TGCAGTGCTAAAAGGCTAGCGGGGGTCTCGACAGATACGCAGTATTTT. Translated, it gives CSAKRLAGVSTDTQYF. The chain employs TRBV20-1 and TRBJ2-3; 10 bases align to TRBD2. With 4 bases clipped from V and 3 bases from J, the junction kept 10 bases outside the gene matches. The CDR3 sequence is 16 residues long. Germline-derived CDR1 and CDR2 are DFQATT and SNEGSKA (reference sequence).

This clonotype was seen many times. The chain's CDR3 is CASSLQGRADTQYF. For the CDR3, the DNA is TGTGCCAGCAGCTTACAGGGCAGGGCAGATACGCAGTATTTT. The chain employs TRBV6-5 and TRBJ2-3, with TRBD1 as a possible D gene (6 bases). V lost 6 bases, J lost 4 bases, and 14 bases lay in between. Germline V gene lookup returns CDR1 MNHEY and CDR2 SVGAGI. CDR3 size: 14 residues.

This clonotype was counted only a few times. CDR3 region: CASSLGTAEETQYF. DNA of the CDR3: TGTGCCAGCAGTTTGGGGACAGCAGAGGAGACCCAGTACTTC. The rearrangement uses TRBV6-2 or TRBV6-3 and TRBJ2-5; 7 nucleotides line up with TRBD1. The CDR3 runs to 14 residues. The germline V gene has CDR1 MNHEY and CDR2 SVGEGT. Trimming cost V 4 bases and J 5 bases; bases outside gene matches: 7.

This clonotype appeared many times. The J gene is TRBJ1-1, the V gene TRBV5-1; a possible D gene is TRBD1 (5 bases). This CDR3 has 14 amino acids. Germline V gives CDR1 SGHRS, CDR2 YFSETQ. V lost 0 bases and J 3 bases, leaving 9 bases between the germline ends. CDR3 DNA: TGCGCCAGCAGCTTGGATCCAGGGTACACTGAAGCTTTCTTT. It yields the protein CASSLDPGYTEAFF. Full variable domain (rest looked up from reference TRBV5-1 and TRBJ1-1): KAGVTQTPRYLIKTRGQQVTLSCSPISGHRSVSWYQQTPGQGLQFLFEYFSETQRNKGNFPGRFSGRQFSNSRSEMNVSTLELGDSALYLCASSLDPGYTEAFFGQGTRLTVV.

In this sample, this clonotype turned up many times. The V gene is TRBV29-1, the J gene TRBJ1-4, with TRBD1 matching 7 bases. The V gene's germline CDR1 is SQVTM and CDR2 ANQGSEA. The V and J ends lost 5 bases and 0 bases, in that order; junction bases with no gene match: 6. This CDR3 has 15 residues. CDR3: CSVRDSLATNEKLFF. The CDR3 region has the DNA TGCAGCGTTCGGGACAGCTTGGCAACTAATGAAAAACTGTTTTTT.

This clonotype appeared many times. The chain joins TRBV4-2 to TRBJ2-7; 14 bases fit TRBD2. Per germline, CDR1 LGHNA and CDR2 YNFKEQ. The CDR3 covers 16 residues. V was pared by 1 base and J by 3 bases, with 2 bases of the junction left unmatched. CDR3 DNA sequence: TGTGCCAGCAGCCAAGGGGGGACTAGCGGGAGCTACGAGCAGTACTTC. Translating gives CASSQGGTSGSYEQYF.

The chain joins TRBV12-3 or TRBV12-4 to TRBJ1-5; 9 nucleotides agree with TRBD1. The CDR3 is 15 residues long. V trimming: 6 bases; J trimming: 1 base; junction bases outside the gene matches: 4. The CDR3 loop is CASRTGTGSNQPQHF. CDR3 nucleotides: TGTGCCAGCAGAACCGGGACAGGGAGCAATCAGCCCCAGCATTTT.

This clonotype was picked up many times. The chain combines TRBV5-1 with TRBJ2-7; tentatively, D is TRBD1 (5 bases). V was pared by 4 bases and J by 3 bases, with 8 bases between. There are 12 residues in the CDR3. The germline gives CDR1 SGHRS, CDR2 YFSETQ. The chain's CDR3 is CASSEQGYEQYF. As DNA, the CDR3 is TGCGCCAGCAGCGAGCAGGGCTACGAGCAGTACTTC.

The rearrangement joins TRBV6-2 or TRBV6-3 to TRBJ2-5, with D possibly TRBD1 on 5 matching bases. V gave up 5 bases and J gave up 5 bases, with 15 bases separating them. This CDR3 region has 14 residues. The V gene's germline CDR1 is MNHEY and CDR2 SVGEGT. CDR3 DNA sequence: TGTGCCAGCAGTCTAAGTAGGGGCGCGGAGACCCAGTACTTC. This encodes CASSLSRGAETQYF.

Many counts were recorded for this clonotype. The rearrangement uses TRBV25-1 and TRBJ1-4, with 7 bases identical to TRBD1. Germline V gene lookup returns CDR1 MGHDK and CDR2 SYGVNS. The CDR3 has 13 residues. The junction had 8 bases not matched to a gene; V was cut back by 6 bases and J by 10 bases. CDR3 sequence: CASSPGTAGKLFF. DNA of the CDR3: TGTGCCAGCAGCCCCGGGACAGCTGGAAAACTGTTTTTT.

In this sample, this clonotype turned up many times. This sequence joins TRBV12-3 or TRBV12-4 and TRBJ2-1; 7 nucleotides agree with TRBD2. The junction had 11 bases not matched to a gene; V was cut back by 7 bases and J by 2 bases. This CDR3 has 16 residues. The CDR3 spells CASTARGGGTYNEQFF. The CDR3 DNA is TGTGCCAGCACCGCGAGGGGCGGGGGAACCTACAATGAGCAGTTCTTC.

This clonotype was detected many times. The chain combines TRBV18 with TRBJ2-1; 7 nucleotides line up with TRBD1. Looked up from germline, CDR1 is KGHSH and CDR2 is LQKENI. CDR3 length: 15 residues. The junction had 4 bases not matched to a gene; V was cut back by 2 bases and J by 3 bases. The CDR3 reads CASSPEGGYYNEQFF. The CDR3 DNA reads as TGTGCCAGCTCACCAGAAGGGGGCTACTACAATGAGCAGTTCTTC.

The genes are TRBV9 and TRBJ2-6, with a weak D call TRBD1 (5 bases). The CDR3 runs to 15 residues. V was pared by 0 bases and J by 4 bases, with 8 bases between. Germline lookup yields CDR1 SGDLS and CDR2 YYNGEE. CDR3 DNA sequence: TGTGCCAGCAGCGTAGCCAGGGCCGGGGCCAACGTCCTGACTTTC. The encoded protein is CASSVARAGANVLTF.

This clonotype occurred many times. CDR3 in DNA: TGTGCCAGCAGCTTAGCGAGCTCCTACGAGCAGTACTTC. The encoded protein is CASSLASSYEQYF. J is TRBJ2-7 and V is TRBV7-2; D not resolved. V was pared by 0 bases and J by 0 bases, with 3 bases between. The CDR3 is 13 amino acids. Per germline, CDR1 SGHTA and CDR2 FQGNSA.